A selection of T cell receptor beta chains follows, all from one sample in a study of blood T cell repertoires in COVID-19. The method was immunoSEQ multiplex PCR; TCRdb's version includes in-frame clones alone and lacks a portion of them. Among tens of thousands of clones listed, approximately 90% were seen once. The sample consisted of peripheral blood. The receptor set was obtained from a woman in her forties or fifties with active or convalescent COVID-19. Both conserved end residues are part of each CDR3. A D gene is named only where the DNA matches it firmly. Clone sizes are given selectively: once, few, many, or a class where the clone is expanded.

CDR3 DNA: TGTGCCAGCAGCTTAGCGGACAGACCTATCTATGGCTACACCTTC
CDR3 protein: CASSLADRPIYGYTF
D gene: NA
V gene: TRBV7-2
J gene: TRBJ1-2
clone size: once

CDR3 DNA: TGTGCCAGCACGACTAGCGGGGGGGCCGGTAATCGGGAGCAGTACTTC
CDR3 protein: CASTTSGGAGNREQYF
D gene: TRBD2
V gene: TRBV27
J gene: TRBJ2-7
clone size: NA

CDR3 DNA: TGTGCCAGCAGCTTAGGGGCAGCGGGGGAGGGTTTCTTT
CDR3 protein: CASSLGAAGEGFF
D gene: NA
V gene: TRBV7-9
J gene: TRBJ1-1
clone size: NA

CDR3 DNA: TGTGCCAGTGAATTTTCAGCGGGTGAAGCTTTCTTT
CDR3 protein: CASEFSAGEAFF
D gene: NA
V gene: TRBV19
J gene: TRBJ1-1
clone size: NA

CDR3 DNA: TGTGCCTGGTCGCCCCCGGGATCACTGTCGGAGACCCAGTACTTC
CDR3 protein: CAWSPPGSLSETQYF
D gene: NA
V gene: TRBV30
J gene: TRBJ2-5
clone size: NA

CDR3 DNA: TGTGCCAGCAGTTCATTGAGGGGGGGATTCTACAATGAGCAGTTCTTC
CDR3 protein: CASSSLRGGFYNEQFF
D gene: NA
V gene: TRBV6-2/TRBV6-3
J gene: TRBJ2-1
clone size: NA

CDR3 DNA: TGTGCCAGCAGTGACCGACTAGCCAGCACCGGGGAGCTGTTTTTT
CDR3 protein: CASSDRLASTGELFF
D gene: TRBD2
V gene: TRBV2
J gene: TRBJ2-2
clone size: NA

CDR3 DNA: TGTGCCAGCAGCCAAGGGACAGGGGGCAACGAGCAGTACTTC
CDR3 protein: CASSQGTGGNEQYF
D gene: TRBD1
V gene: TRBV3-1/TRBV3-2
J gene: TRBJ2-7
clone size: NA

CDR3 DNA: TGTGCCAGCAGCTTCCGGACAGATAACACCGGGGAGCTGTTTTTT
CDR3 protein: CASSFRTDNTGELFF
D gene: NA
V gene: TRBV13
J gene: TRBJ2-2
clone size: NA

CDR3 DNA: TGTGCCAGCAGCCCCACCCCCGACTGGGCCGGGGAGCTGTTTTTT
CDR3 protein: CASSPTPDWAGELFF
D gene: NA
V gene: TRBV4-2
J gene: TRBJ2-2
clone size: NA

CDR3 DNA: TGTGCCAGCAGCTTAGGACTAGCGGGGGGTTACCAAGAGACCCAGTACTTC
CDR3 protein: CASSLGLAGGYQETQYF
D gene: TRBD2
V gene: TRBV7-2
J gene: TRBJ2-5
clone size: NA

CDR3 DNA: TGTGCCAGCAGTTTAAGATTGGGGGACAGGGAGCATTTT
CDR3 protein: CASSLRLGDREHF
D gene: TRBD1
V gene: TRBV27
J gene: TRBJ1-5
clone size: NA

CDR3 DNA: TGTGCCAGCAGTTACCGGAGGGGTTCGGACACTGAAGCTTTCTTT
CDR3 protein: CASSYRRGSDTEAFF
D gene: NA
V gene: TRBV6-2/TRBV6-3
J gene: TRBJ1-1
clone size: NA

CDR3 DNA: TGTGCCAGCAGCGCCCGGACAGGGGTTGGCACAGATACGCAGTATTTT
CDR3 protein: CASSARTGVGTDTQYF
D gene: TRBD1
V gene: TRBV9
J gene: TRBJ2-3
clone size: NA

CDR3 DNA: TGTGCCGCCTCGGAGGGCTACAATGAGCAGTTCTTC
CDR3 protein: CAASEGYNEQFF
D gene: NA
V gene: TRBV12-3/TRBV12-4
J gene: TRBJ2-1
clone size: NA

CDR3 DNA: TGTGCCTGGAGTGTCCTAGCGGTGACCGGGGAGCTGTTTTTT
CDR3 protein: CAWSVLAVTGELFF
D gene: TRBD2
V gene: TRBV30
J gene: TRBJ2-2
clone size: NA

CDR3 DNA: TGTGCCAGCAGCCCCCAGGGTCCAGGAGCGAACACTGAAGCTTTCTTT
CDR3 protein: CASSPQGPGANTEAFF
D gene: NA
V gene: TRBV7-2
J gene: TRBJ1-1
clone size: NA

CDR3 DNA: TGTGCCTGGAGTTCGGGGATTCAAATTAACTATGGCTACACCTTC
CDR3 protein: CAWSSGIQINYGYTF
D gene: NA
V gene: TRBV30
J gene: TRBJ1-2
clone size: NA

CDR3 DNA: TGTGCCAGTACCCCCCGGGACAGACTTAATTCACCCCTCCACTTT
CDR3 protein: CASTPRDRLNSPLHF
D gene: TRBD1
V gene: TRBV19
J gene: TRBJ1-6
clone size: NA

CDR3 DNA: TGTGCCAGCAGTTCCCCAGGACAGGCCGGTGAGACTTTCTTT
CDR3 protein: CASSSPGQAGETFF
D gene: TRBD1
V gene: TRBV27
J gene: TRBJ1-1
clone size: NA

CDR3 DNA: TGCGCCAGCGGGACAGGACAGGGGGCGATCGAGCAGTACTTC
CDR3 protein: CASGTGQGAIEQYF
D gene: TRBD1
V gene: TRBV5-1
J gene: TRBJ2-7
clone size: NA

CDR3 DNA: TGTGCCAGCAGCAGGGGGGACAGGGGTGTCATGAACACTGAAGCTTTCTTT
CDR3 protein: CASSRGDRGVMNTEAFF
D gene: TRBD1
V gene: TRBV14
J gene: TRBJ1-1
clone size: NA

CDR3 DNA: TGTGTCTCACGGGCAGGGGGAGGCACTGAAGCTTTCTTT
CDR3 protein: CVSRAGGGTEAFF
D gene: TRBD1
V gene: TRBV19
J gene: TRBJ1-1
clone size: NA

CDR3 DNA: TGTGCTAGTGGCCGGAGGGGCGGCGAGGATGAGCAGTTCTTC
CDR3 protein: CASGRRGGEDEQFF
D gene: NA
V gene: TRBV12-5
J gene: TRBJ2-1
clone size: few

CDR3 DNA: TGTGCCAGCAGTTACGGGCAGGGGCTCTCCTACGAGCAGTACTTC
CDR3 protein: CASSYGQGLSYEQYF
D gene: NA
V gene: TRBV6-5
J gene: TRBJ2-7
clone size: NA

CDR3 DNA: TGTGCCAGCGGGAGAGGGAATGAGCAGTTCTTC
CDR3 protein: CASGRGNEQFF
D gene: NA
V gene: TRBV12-3/TRBV12-4
J gene: TRBJ2-1
clone size: NA

CDR3 DNA: TGCGCCAGCAGCCAACTACCGGGACTAGCGGGCGACACAGATACGCAGTATTTT
CDR3 protein: CASSQLPGLAGDTDTQYF
D gene: TRBD2
V gene: TRBV4-1
J gene: TRBJ2-3
clone size: NA

CDR3 DNA: TGCGCCAGCAGCCAAGATCCCTCGACAGCAGGATATTCACCCCTCCACTTT
CDR3 protein: CASSQDPSTAGYSPLHF
D gene: NA
V gene: TRBV4-3
J gene: TRBJ1-6
clone size: NA

CDR3 DNA: TGTGCCAGCTCACCATCCGACAGGGGGGCCACTGAAGCTTTCTTT
CDR3 protein: CASSPSDRGATEAFF
D gene: TRBD1
V gene: TRBV18
J gene: TRBJ1-1
clone size: few

CDR3 DNA: TGTGCCAGCAGTAGACAGGGTGCCTGGGATGGCTACACCTTC
CDR3 protein: CASSRQGAWDGYTF
D gene: TRBD1
V gene: TRBV6-5
J gene: TRBJ1-2
clone size: NA

CDR3 DNA: TGTGCCAGCAGATCTGGACTAACTAGGGGCGAGCAGTACTTC
CDR3 protein: CASRSGLTRGEQYF
D gene: NA
V gene: TRBV7-2
J gene: TRBJ2-7
clone size: NA

CDR3 DNA: TGCGCCAGCAGCCAAGATCGAGCCAATTCACCCCTCCACTTT
CDR3 protein: CASSQDRANSPLHF
D gene: NA
V gene: TRBV4-3
J gene: TRBJ1-6
clone size: NA

CDR3 DNA: TGTGCCAGCAGCCCACCCGGGCTAGCGGGGGGAACCTACGAGCAGTACTTC
CDR3 protein: CASSPPGLAGGTYEQYF
D gene: TRBD2
V gene: TRBV7-9
J gene: TRBJ2-7
clone size: NA

CDR3 DNA: TGTGCCAGCAGCTTGGGGACTAGCCGCGACACCTACAATGAGCAGTTCTTC
CDR3 protein: CASSLGTSRDTYNEQFF
D gene: TRBD2
V gene: TRBV7-6
J gene: TRBJ2-1
clone size: NA

CDR3 DNA: TGTGCCTCCCTTGGCGGGGGAACTAGTGACGGCTACACCTTC
CDR3 protein: CASLGGGTSDGYTF
D gene: NA
V gene: TRBV10-3
J gene: TRBJ1-2
clone size: NA

CDR3 DNA: TGTGCCAGCAGTGACGGAACAGGGGAAGCTTTCTTT
CDR3 protein: CASSDGTGEAFF
D gene: NA
V gene: TRBV6-4
J gene: TRBJ1-1
clone size: NA

CDR3 DNA: TGCGCCAGCAGACAAGGACTACCGACAGGGGGCGACTATGGCTACACCTTC
CDR3 protein: CASRQGLPTGGDYGYTF
D gene: TRBD1
V gene: TRBV10-2
J gene: TRBJ1-2
clone size: NA

CDR3 DNA: TGTGCCAGCAGTTTCGGGACAGGGGTATGCACCTTC
CDR3 protein: CASSFGTGVCTF
D gene: TRBD1
V gene: TRBV12-3/TRBV12-4
J gene: TRBJ1-2
clone size: NA

CDR3 DNA: TGCGCCAGCAGGGGGGCGACACGGGAAAAACTGTTTTTT
CDR3 protein: CASRGATREKLFF
D gene: NA
V gene: TRBV10-1
J gene: TRBJ1-4
clone size: NA

CDR3 DNA: TGCGCCAGCAGTCAAGACAGGGGGTACACTGAAGCTTTCTTT
CDR3 protein: CASSQDRGYTEAFF
D gene: TRBD1
V gene: TRBV23-1
J gene: TRBJ1-1
clone size: NA

CDR3 DNA: TGTGCCAGCTGGCGGGGACAGGAGCAAGAGACCCAGTACTTC
CDR3 protein: CASWRGQEQETQYF
D gene: TRBD1
V gene: TRBV5-4
J gene: TRBJ2-5
clone size: NA

CDR3 DNA: TGCGCCAGCAGCATCACCCCGGGGGACTATGGCTACACCTTC
CDR3 protein: CASSITPGDYGYTF
D gene: NA
V gene: TRBV5-1
J gene: TRBJ1-2
clone size: once

CDR3 DNA: TGTGCCAGCAGCTTAGGCCGAAACAGGGGGAAAGAGACCCAGTACTTC
CDR3 protein: CASSLGRNRGKETQYF
D gene: TRBD1
V gene: TRBV13
J gene: TRBJ2-5
clone size: NA

CDR3 DNA: TGTGCCAGCAGGTTAGCGGGGGGGAGCAGTGAAGCTTTCTTT
CDR3 protein: CASRLAGGSSEAFF
D gene: NA
V gene: TRBV11-2
J gene: TRBJ1-1
clone size: NA

CDR3 DNA: TGTGCCAGCAGCCAATCGAGCAGGGAAGCCGGGGAGCTGTTTTTT
CDR3 protein: CASSQSSREAGELFF
D gene: NA
V gene: TRBV16
J gene: TRBJ2-2
clone size: NA

CDR3 DNA: TGTGCCAGCAGTGTCCAGGGGAGCACCGGGGAGCTGTTTTTT
CDR3 protein: CASSVQGSTGELFF
D gene: NA
V gene: TRBV2
J gene: TRBJ2-2
clone size: few

CDR3 DNA: TGTGCCAGCAAGACAGGCAACGTTAGGAACACCGGGGAGCTGTTTTTT
CDR3 protein: CASKTGNVRNTGELFF
D gene: NA
V gene: TRBV2
J gene: TRBJ2-2
clone size: NA

CDR3 DNA: TGTGCCAGCAGCGTAGGGGCGAGTTACACCGGGGAGCTGTTTTTT
CDR3 protein: CASSVGASYTGELFF
D gene: NA
V gene: TRBV9
J gene: TRBJ2-2
clone size: NA

CDR3 DNA: TGCAGCGTGGGGGAGGGGAGGACTGAAGCTTTCTTT
CDR3 protein: CSVGEGRTEAFF
D gene: NA
V gene: TRBV29-1
J gene: TRBJ1-1
clone size: NA